These 18 T cell receptor beta chains originate from one sample sequenced in a study of technical replicates of blood from several donors. Using immunoSEQ multiplex PCR, the repertoire was profiled, and TCRdb retains in-frame clones only, with some absent. Altogether some 60,000 clones are present, 91% being singletons, with the ten largest covering about 3.9%. Sequenced sample: PBMCs. The receptors stem from a human donor in good health. Some clones in this sample may be carry-over from other donors' samples.

The rearrangement uses TRBV6-5 and TRBJ2-5; D may be TRBD2 (5 bases). The germline gives CDR1 MNHEY, CDR2 SVGAGI. The CDR3 contains 14 residues. V lost 5 bases and J lost 5, with 15 bases in between. The CDR3 region is CASSPGNTWETQYF. The CDR3 DNA sequence: TGTGCCAGCAGTCCGGGAAACACATGGGAGACCCAGTACTTC.

This rearrangement joins TRBV5-4 to TRBJ1-2; maybe TRBD1 (6 bases). V dropped 4 bases and J dropped 1 base, with 11 bases sitting between them. The CDR3 has 14 amino acids. Germline lookup yields CDR1 SGHNT and CDR2 YYREEE (reference sequence). The CDR3 DNA follows: TGTGCCAGCAGCACCCGACAGGTTAACTATGGCTACACCTTC. Translation gives CASSTRQVNYGYTF. Full variable domain (outside the CDR3, taken from reference TRBV5-4 and TRBJ1-2): ETGVTQSPTHLIKTRGQQVTLRCSSQSGHNTVSWYQQALGQGPQFIFQYYREEENGRGNFPPRFSGLQFPNYSSELNVNALELDDSALYLCASSTRQVNYGYTFGSGTRLTVV.

For the CDR3, the DNA is TGTGCCAGCAGTCCGGACCCGGGGTACACCGGGGAGCTGTTTTTT. It codes for CASSPDPGYTGELFF. This chain connects TRBV6-5 to TRBJ2-2, with D possibly TRBD2 on 5 matching bases. The CDR3 runs to 15 residues. Deletions cut 5 bases from V and 3 bases from J, with 13 bases between. Germline V lookup: CDR1 MNHEY, CDR2 SVGAGI.

The table lists this clone with a count of one. V and J are TRBV29-1 and TRBJ1-2; TRBD1 matches at 9 bases. The J segment lost 6 bases and the V segment lost 7 bases, leaving 9 bases of the junction unmatched. CDR3 length equals 13 residues. CDR1 SQVTM and CDR2 ANQGSEA come from the germline V gene. The CDR3 sequence: CSAQGQGLDGYTF. CDR3 DNA sequence: TGCAGCGCCCAAGGACAGGGGCTCGATGGCTACACCTTC.

The chain is built from TRBV7-2 and TRBJ2-1, with 8 bases identical to TRBD2. With V trimmed by 5 bases and J by 7 bases, 7 bases remained unmatched. CDR3 length: 14 amino acids. Germline CDR1 SGHTA, CDR2 FQGNSA. This CDR3 reads CASSPSQRGNEQFF. Here the CDR3 DNA reads TGTGCCAGCAGCCCCAGCCAGCGGGGGAATGAGCAGTTCTTC.

This chain uses TRBV30 with TRBJ2-7, with 7 bases lining up with TRBD1. Trimming cost V 1 base and J 3 bases; bases outside gene matches: 3. CDR3 length: 13 residues. CDR1 is GTSNPN and CDR2 is SVGIG in the germline V gene (reference sequence). The CDR3 loop reads CAWSEDRNYEQYF. The DNA for the CDR3 is TGTGCCTGGAGTGAGGACAGGAACTACGAGCAGTACTTC.

This rearrangement joins TRBV5-6 to TRBJ1-5; TRBD1 might be the D (6 bases). V was pared by 3 bases and J by 0 bases, with 10 bases between. Germline CDR1 SGHDT, CDR2 YYEEEE. The CDR3 contains 15 residues. CDR3 sequence (DNA): TGTGCCAGCAGCTCCAGGGGATATAGCAATCAGCCCCAGCATTTT. It codes for CASSSRGYSNQPQHF.

The chain links TRBV7-8 to TRBJ1-3; 9 bases are a match to TRBD1. V was clipped by 5 bases and J by 1 base; unmatched bases: 12. CDR1 is SGHVS and CDR2 is FQNEAQ in the germline V gene. The CDR3 has 18 residues. The CDR3 spells CASSPRDRVLSSGNTIYF. CDR3 bases: TGTGCCAGCAGCCCCCGGGACAGGGTTTTATCTTCTGGAAACACCATATATTTT.

The V gene is TRBV18, the J gene TRBJ1-1; 9 nucleotides line up with TRBD1. From germline, CDR1 is KGHSH and CDR2 LQKENI. Trimming took 8 bases from V and 1 from J; bases not matched to a gene: 2. The CDR3 loop spans 13 amino acids. In DNA, the CDR3 is TGTGCCAGCGACAGGGGGAAGAACACTGAAGCTTTCTTT. Protein sequence: CASDRGKNTEAFF.

The genes are TRBV7-8 and TRBJ2-1, with 10 bases matching TRBD2. The CDR3 length is 16 residues. The germline gives CDR1 SGHVS, CDR2 FQNEAQ. V lost 4 bases to trimming and J lost 4 bases; unmatched junction nucleotides: 7. CDR3: CASSSTDSGGYNEQFF. The CDR3 DNA is TGTGCCAGCAGCTCTACGGATAGCGGGGGGTACAATGAGCAGTTCTTC. The full variable domain, in which reference TRBV7-8 and TRBJ2-1 provide the parts outside the CDR3, is GAGVSQSPRYKVAKRGQDVALRCDPISGHVSLFWYQQALGQGPEFLTYFQNEAQLDKSGLPSDRFFAERPEGSVSTLKIQRTQQEDSAVYLCASSSTDSGGYNEQFFGPGTRLTVL.

This chain joins TRBV25-1 and TRBJ2-5; 9 nucleotides align to TRBD2. Trimming cost V 6 bases and J 4 bases; bases outside gene matches: 12. The CDR3 contains 16 residues. Germline V gene sequence: CDR1 MGHDK, CDR2 SYGVNS. The CDR3 sequence: CASSPGEAGGIETQYF. CDR3 bases: TGTGCCAGCAGCCCCGGGGAAGCGGGAGGAATAGAGACCCAGTACTTC.

This rearrangement joins TRBV5-1 to TRBJ1-2; 7 bases are a match to TRBD1. The CDR3 sequence is 15 residues long. Germline V gene data show CDR1 as SGHRS and CDR2 as YFSETQ. With 2 bases clipped from V and 2 bases from J, the junction kept 6 bases outside the gene matches. CDR3 DNA: TGCGCCAGCAGCTTAACAGGGGTAGCCAACTATGGCTACACCTTC. Its protein is CASSLTGVANYGYTF.

The genes are TRBV4-2 and TRBJ1-2; 9 nucleotides agree with TRBD1. Per germline, CDR1 LGHNA and CDR2 YNFKEQ. V lost 0 bases, J lost 2 bases, and 4 bases stayed unmatched. This CDR3 spans 16 amino acids. The CDR3, as DNA: TGTGCCAGCAGCCAAGAGGTGACAGGGGGAAACTATGGCTACACCTTC. Translated, it gives CASSQEVTGGNYGYTF.

The V gene is TRBV9, the J gene TRBJ2-3; 9 bases map to TRBD2. This CDR3 spans 13 amino acids. Germline loops: CDR1 SGDLS, CDR2 YYNGEE. Germline trimming cut 6 bases from V and 4 bases from J; bases unmatched to any gene: 3. CDR3 residues: CASTQRGADTQYF. The CDR3 DNA follows: TGTGCCAGCACCCAGCGGGGGGCAGATACGCAGTATTTT.

Written as DNA, the CDR3 is TGTGCCAGCAGCCCTGTAGCGGGGTCCGGGGAGCTGTTTTTT. Protein: CASSPVAGSGELFF. The chain uses TRBV7-9 and TRBJ2-2, with 8 positions matching TRBD2. Germline lookup yields CDR1 SEHNR and CDR2 FQNEAQ (reference sequence). With 5 bases clipped from V and 6 bases from J, the junction kept 5 bases outside the gene matches. The CDR3 runs 14 residues.

The chain couples TRBV4-3 to TRBJ1-2; weak D call: TRBD1 (6 bases). The CDR3 loop spans 14 amino acids. CDR1 is LGHNA, CDR2 YSLEER, per germline. V was trimmed by 0 bases and J by 5 bases, leaving 10 bases between them. The CDR3 loop is CASSQDVGAYGYTF. DNA of the CDR3: TGCGCCAGCAGCCAAGATGTGGGGGCTTATGGCTACACCTTC.

This chain connects TRBV30 to TRBJ2-1; TRBD2 matches at 8 bases. This CDR3 contains 18 residues. Germline V gene sequence: CDR1 GTSNPN, CDR2 SVGIG (reference sequence). Trimming cost V 1 base and J 1 base; bases outside gene matches: 12. In DNA, the CDR3 is TGTGCCTGGAGTGATGGAATAGCGGGGAAGTGGTCCTACAATGAGCAGTTCTTC. Residues: CAWSDGIAGKWSYNEQFF.

The gene calls are TRBV11-3 and TRBJ1-1; the match to TRBD1 covers 11 bases. CDR1 SGHNT and CDR2 YENEEA come from the germline V gene. CDR3 size: 14 residues. Trimming removed 6 bases from V and 4 bases from J; junction bases left unmatched: 4. The CDR3, as DNA: TGTGCCAGCAGTCCTGGGACAGGGGGCACTGAAGCTTTCTTT. Translated, it gives CASSPGTGGTEAFF.